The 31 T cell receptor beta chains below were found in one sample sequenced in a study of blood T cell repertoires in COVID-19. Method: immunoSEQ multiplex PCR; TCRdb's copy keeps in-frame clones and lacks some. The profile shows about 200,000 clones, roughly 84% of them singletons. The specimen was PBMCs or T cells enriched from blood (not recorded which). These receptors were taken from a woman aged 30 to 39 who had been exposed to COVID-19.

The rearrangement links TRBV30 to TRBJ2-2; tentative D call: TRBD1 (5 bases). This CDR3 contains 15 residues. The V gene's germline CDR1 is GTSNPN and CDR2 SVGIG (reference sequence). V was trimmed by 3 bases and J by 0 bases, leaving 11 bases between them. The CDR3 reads CAWRDGRANTGELFF. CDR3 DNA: TGTGCCTGGAGGGATGGCAGGGCGAACACCGGGGAGCTGTTTTTT.

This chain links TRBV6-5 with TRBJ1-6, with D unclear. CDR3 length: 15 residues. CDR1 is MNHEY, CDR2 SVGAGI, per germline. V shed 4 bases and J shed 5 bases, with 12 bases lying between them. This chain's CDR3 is CASSSTTFNNSPLHF. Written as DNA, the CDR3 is TGTGCCAGCAGTTCCACCACATTTAATAATTCACCCCTCCACTTT.

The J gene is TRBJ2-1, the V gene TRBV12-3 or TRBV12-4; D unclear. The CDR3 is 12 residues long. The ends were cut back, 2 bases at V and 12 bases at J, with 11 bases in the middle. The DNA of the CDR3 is TGTGCCAGCAGTTTAAGACTGTACGGGCAGTTCTTC. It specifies CASSLRLYGQFF.

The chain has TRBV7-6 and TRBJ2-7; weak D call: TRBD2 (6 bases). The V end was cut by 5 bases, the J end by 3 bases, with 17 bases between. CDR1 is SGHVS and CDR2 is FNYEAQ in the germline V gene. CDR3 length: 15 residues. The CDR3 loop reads CASSALDRGNYEQYF. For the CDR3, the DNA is TGTGCCAGCAGCGCCCTTGATCGGGGGAACTACGAGCAGTACTTC. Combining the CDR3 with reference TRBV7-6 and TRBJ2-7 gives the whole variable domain GAGVSQSPRYKVTKRGQDVALRCDPISGHVSLYWYRQALGQGPEFLTYFNYEAQQDKSGLPNDRFSAERPEGSISTLTIQRTEQRDSAMYRCASSALDRGNYEQYFGPGTRLTVT.

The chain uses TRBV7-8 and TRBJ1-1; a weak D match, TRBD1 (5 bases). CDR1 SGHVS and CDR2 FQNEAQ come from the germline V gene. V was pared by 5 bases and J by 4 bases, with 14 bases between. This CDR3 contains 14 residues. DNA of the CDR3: TGTGCCAGCAGCCCTAGCGGGGGTTTCACTGAAGCTTTCTTT. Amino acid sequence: CASSPSGGFTEAFF.

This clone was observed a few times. The CDR3 bases are TGTGCCAGCAGCGTAGCGCTAGCGGGCACAGATACGCAGTATTTT. It codes for CASSVALAGTDTQYF. The V call is TRBV9, the J call TRBJ2-3; 7 bases line up with TRBD2. The CDR3 is made up of 15 amino acids. Germline V gives CDR1 SGDLS, CDR2 YYNGEE. With V trimmed by 0 bases and J by 1 base, 2 bases remained unmatched.

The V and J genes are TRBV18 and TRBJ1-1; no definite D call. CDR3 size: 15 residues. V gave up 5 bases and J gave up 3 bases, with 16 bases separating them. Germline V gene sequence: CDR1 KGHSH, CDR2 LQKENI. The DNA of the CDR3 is TGTGCCAGCTCATCGTTAGAAGCCTGGTACACTGAAGCTTTCTTT. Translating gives CASSSLEAWYTEAFF.

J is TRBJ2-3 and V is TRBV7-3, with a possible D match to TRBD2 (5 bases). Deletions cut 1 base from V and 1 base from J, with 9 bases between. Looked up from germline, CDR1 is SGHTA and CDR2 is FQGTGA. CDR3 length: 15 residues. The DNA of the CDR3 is TGTGCCAGCAGCTTAAACGGGCGGGGCACAGATACGCAGTATTTT. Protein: CASSLNGRGTDTQYF.

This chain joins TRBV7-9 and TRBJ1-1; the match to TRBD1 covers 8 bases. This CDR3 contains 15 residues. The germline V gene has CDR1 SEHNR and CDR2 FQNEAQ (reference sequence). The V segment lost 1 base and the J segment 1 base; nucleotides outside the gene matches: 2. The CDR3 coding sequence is TGTGCCAGCAGCTTAGGACAGGGGCCGAACACTGAAGCTTTCTTT. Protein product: CASSLGQGPNTEAFF.

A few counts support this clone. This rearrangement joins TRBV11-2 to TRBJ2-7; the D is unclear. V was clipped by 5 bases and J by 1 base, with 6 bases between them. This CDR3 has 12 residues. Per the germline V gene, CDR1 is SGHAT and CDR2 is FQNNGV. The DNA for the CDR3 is TGTGCCAGCAGCCCTCAGTCCTACGAGCAGTACTTC. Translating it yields CASSPQSYEQYF.

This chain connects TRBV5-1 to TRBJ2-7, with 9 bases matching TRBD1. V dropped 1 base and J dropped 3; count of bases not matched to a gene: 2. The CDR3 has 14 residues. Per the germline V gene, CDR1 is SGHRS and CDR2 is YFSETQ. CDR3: CASSLTGGDYEQYF. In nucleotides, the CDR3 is TGCGCCAGCAGCTTGACAGGGGGCGACTACGAGCAGTACTTC. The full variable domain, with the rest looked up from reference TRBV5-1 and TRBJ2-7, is KAGVTQTPRYLIKTRGQQVTLSCSPISGHRSVSWYQQTPGQGLQFLFEYFSETQRNKGNFPGRFSGRQFSNSRSEMNVSTLELGDSALYLCASSLTGGDYEQYFGPGTRLTVT.

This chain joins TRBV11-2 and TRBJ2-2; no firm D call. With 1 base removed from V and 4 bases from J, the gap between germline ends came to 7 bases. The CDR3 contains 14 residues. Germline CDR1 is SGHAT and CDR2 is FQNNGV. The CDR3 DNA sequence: TGTGCCAGCAGCTTAGGGCAGTCCACCGGGGAGCTGTTTTTT. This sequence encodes CASSLGQSTGELFF.

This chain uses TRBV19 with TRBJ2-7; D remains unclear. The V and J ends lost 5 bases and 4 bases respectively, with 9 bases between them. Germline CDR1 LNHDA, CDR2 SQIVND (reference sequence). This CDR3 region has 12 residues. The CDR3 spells CASSGTEYEQYF. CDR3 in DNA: TGTGCCAGTAGTGGTACGGAGTACGAGCAGTACTTC.

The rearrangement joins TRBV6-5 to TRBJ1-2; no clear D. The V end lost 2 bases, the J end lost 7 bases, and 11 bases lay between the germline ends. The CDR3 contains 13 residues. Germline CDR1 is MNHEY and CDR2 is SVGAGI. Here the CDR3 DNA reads TGTGCCAGCAGTTACATGAGGGAGCGTGGCTACACCTTC. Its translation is CASSYMRERGYTF.

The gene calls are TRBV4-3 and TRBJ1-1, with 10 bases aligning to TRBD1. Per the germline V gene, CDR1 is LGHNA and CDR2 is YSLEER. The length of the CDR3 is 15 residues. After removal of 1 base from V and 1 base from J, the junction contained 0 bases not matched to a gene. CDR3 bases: TGCGCCAGCAGCCAAGGGACAGGGGGGAACACTGAAGCTTTCTTT. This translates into CASSQGTGGNTEAFF.

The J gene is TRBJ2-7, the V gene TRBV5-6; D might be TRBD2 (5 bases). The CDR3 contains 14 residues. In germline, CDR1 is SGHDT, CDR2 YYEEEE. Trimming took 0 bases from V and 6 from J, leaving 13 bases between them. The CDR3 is CASSLGLGEREQYF. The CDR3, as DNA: TGTGCCAGCAGCTTGGGTTTGGGAGAACGCGAGCAGTACTTC. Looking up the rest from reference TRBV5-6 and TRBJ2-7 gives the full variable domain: DAGVTQSPTHLIKTRGQQVTLRCSPKSGHDTVSWYQQALGQGPQFIFQYYEEEERQRGNFPDRFSGHQFPNYSSELNVNALLLGDSALYLCASSLGLGEREQYFGPGTRLTVT.

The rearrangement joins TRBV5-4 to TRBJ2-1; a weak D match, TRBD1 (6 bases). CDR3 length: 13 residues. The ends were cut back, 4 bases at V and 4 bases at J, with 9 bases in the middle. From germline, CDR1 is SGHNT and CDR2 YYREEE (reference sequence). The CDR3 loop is CASSPGQYNEQFF. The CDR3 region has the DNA TGTGCCAGCAGCCCTGGACAGTACAATGAGCAGTTCTTC.

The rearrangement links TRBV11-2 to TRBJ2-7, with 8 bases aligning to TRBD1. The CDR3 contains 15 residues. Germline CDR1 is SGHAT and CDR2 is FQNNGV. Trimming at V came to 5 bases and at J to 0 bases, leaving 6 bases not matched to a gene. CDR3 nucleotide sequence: TGTGCCAGCAGCCCTGGGACAGGCACCTCCTACGAGCAGTACTTC. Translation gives CASSPGTGTSYEQYF.

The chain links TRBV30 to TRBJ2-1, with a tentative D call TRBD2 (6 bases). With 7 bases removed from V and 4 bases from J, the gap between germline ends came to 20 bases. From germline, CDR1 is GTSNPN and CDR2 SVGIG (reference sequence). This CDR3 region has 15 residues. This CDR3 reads CASGETSSLYNEQFF. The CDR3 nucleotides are TGTGCCTCAGGAGAGACTAGTAGCCTATACAATGAGCAGTTCTTC.

Here the CDR3 DNA reads TGTGCCAGCAGTTCCACAGGGATTGAAAAACTGTTTTTT. Protein sequence: CASSSTGIEKLFF. The J gene is TRBJ1-4, the V gene TRBV27; a possible D gene is TRBD1 (6 bases). The V end was cut by 4 bases, the J end by 7 bases, with 10 bases between. CDR3 length: 13 amino acids. CDR1 is MNHEY, CDR2 SMNVEV, per germline (reference sequence).

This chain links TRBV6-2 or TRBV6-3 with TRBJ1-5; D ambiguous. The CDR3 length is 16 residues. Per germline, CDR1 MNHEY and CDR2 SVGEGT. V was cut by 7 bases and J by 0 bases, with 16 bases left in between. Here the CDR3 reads CASNPGPPYSNQPQHF. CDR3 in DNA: TGTGCCAGCAACCCGGGCCCGCCTTATAGCAATCAGCCCCAGCATTTT.

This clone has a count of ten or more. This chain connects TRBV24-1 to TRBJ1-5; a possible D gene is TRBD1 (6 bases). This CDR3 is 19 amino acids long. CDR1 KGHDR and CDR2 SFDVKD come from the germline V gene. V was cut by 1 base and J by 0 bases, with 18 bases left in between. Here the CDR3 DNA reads TGTGCCACCAGTGATTTAGACAGGCCCCGCATAAATAGCAATCAGCCCCAGCATTTT. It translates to CATSDLDRPRINSNQPQHF.

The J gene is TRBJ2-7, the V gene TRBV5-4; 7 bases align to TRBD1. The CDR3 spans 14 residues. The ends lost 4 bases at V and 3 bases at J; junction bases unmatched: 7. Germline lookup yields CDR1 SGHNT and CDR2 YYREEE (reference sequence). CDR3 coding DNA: TGTGCCAGCAGCCCAGGGGGTAAGGGCTACGAGCAGTACTTC. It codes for CASSPGGKGYEQYF.

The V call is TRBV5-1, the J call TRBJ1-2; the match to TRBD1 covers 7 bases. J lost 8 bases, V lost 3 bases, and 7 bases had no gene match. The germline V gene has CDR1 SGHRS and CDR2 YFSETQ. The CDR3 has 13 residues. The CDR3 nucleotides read TGCGCCAGCAGCTATTCAGGGGGAAAGGGCTACACCTTC. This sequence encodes CASSYSGGKGYTF.

The CDR3 DNA sequence: TGTGCCAGCAGTAGAGGACAGGGGATCCTCCAGCCCCAGCATTTT. Its protein is CASSRGQGILQPQHF. The genes are TRBV2 and TRBJ1-5, with TRBD1 matching over 9 bases. The CDR3 length is 15 residues. Germline CDR1 and CDR2: SNHLY and FYNNEI. The V gene end was trimmed by 5 bases and the J gene end by 7 bases; junction bases not matched to a gene: 9.

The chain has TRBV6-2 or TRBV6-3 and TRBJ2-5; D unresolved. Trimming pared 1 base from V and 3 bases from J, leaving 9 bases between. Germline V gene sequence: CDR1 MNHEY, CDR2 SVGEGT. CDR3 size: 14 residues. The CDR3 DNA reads TGTGCCAGCAGTTACTTCAGCGCCGAAGAGACCCAGTACTTC. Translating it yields CASSYFSAEETQYF.

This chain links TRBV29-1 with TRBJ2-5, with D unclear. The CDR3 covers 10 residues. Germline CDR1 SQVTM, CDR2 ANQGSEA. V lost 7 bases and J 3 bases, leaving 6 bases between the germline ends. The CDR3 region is CSGEKETQYF. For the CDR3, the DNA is TGCAGCGGCGAAAAAGAGACCCAGTACTTC.

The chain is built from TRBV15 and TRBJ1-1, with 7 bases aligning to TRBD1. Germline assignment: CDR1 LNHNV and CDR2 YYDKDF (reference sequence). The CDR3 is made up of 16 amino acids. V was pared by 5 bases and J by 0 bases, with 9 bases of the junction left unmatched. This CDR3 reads CATSGRQGIMNTEAFF. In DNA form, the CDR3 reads TGTGCCACCAGCGGACGACAGGGCATCATGAACACTGAAGCTTTCTTT.

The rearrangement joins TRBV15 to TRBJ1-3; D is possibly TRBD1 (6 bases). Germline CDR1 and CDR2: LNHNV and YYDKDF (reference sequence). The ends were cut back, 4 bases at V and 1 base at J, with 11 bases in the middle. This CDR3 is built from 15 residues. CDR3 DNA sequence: TGTGCCACCAGCACCCTACAGGGTTCTGGAAACACCATATATTTT. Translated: CATSTLQGSGNTIYF.

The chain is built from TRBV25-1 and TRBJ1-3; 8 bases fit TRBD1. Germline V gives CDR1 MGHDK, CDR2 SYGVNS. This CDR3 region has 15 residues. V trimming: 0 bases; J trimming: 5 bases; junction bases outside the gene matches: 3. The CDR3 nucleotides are TGTGCCAGCAGTGAATATAACAGGGGGAGAAACACCATATATTTT. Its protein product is CASSEYNRGRNTIYF. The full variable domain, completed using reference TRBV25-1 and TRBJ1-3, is EADIYQTPRYLVIGTGKKITLECSQTMGHDKMYWYQQDPGMELHLIHYSYGVNSTEKGDLSSESTVSRIRTEHFPLTLESARPSHTSQYLCASSEYNRGRNTIYFGEGSWLTVV.

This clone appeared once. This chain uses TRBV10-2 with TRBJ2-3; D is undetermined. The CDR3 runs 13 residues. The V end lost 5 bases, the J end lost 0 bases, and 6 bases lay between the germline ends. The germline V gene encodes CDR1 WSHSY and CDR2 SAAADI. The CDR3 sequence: CASSRTSTDTQYF. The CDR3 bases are TGCGCCAGCAGTCGAACTAGCACAGATACGCAGTATTTT.